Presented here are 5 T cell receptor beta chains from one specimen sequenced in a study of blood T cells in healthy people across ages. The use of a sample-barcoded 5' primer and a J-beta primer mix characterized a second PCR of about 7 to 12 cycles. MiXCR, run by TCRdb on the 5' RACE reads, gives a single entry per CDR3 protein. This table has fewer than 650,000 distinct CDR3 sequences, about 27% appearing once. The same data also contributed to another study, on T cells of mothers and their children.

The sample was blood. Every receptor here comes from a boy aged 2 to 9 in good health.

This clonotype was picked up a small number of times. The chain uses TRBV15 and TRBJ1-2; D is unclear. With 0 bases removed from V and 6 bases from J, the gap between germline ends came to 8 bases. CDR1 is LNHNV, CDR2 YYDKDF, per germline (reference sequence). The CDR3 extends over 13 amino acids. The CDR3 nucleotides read TGTGCCACCAGCAGAGAGGCAGGTCATGGCTACACCTTC. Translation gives CATSREAGHGYTF. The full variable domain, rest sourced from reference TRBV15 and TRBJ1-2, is DAMVIQNPRYQVTQFGKPVTLSCSQTLNHNVMYWYQQKSSQAPKLLFHYYDKDFNNEADTPDNFQSRRPNTSFCFLDIRSPGLGDTAMYLCATSREAGHGYTFGSGTRLTVV.

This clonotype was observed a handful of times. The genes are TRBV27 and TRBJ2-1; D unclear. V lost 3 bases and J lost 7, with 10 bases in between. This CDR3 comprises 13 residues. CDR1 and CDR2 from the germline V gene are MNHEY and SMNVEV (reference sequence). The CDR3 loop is CASSFTYGNEQFF. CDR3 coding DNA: TGTGCCAGCAGTTTTACCTACGGGAATGAGCAGTTCTTC.

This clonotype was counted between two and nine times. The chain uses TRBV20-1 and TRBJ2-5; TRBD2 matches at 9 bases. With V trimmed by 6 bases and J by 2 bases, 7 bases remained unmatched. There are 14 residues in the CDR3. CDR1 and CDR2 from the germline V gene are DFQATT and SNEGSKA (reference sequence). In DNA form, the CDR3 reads TGCAGTGCCTTCCCCCTAGCGGGGCAAGAGACCCAGTACTTC. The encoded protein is CSAFPLAGQETQYF.

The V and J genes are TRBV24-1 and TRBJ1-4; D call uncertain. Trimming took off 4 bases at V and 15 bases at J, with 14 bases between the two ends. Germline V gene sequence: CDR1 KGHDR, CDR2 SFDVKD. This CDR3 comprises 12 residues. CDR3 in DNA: TGTGCCACCAGTGAGGGCCCTGGAGTGGTGTTTTTT. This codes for CATSEGPGVVFF.

Here the CDR3 DNA reads TGCGCCAGCAGCCAAGTCATAGAGCACAAAAACATTCAGTACTTC. This codes for CASSQVIEHKNIQYF. V and J are TRBV4-1 and TRBJ2-4; no clear D gene. Germline V lookup: CDR1 MGHRA, CDR2 YSYEKL. V lost 1 base to trimming and J lost 3 bases, with 10 bases between them. This CDR3 is built from 15 residues.